One and the same sample provided the 8 T cell receptor beta chains below, sequenced in a study of identical twins. TCRdb re-derived calls from the 5' RACE reads in MiXCR, one entry per CDR3 protein. This sample carries 650,000 to 800,000 distinct CDR3 sequences, 8% to 9% of them seen once, and the ten largest clones take roughly 0.9%. This sample also appeared in a second study, on yellow fever vaccine responses in identical twins.

The specimen sequenced was PBMCs. The source of these receptors is a woman aged 18-29 years in good health.

This clonotype was observed a handful of times. The chain is built from TRBV7-9 and TRBJ2-1; D is perhaps TRBD1 (6 bases). V lost 4 bases, J lost 5 bases, and 15 bases lay in between. This CDR3 has 15 amino acids. Germline loops: CDR1 SEHNR, CDR2 FQNEAQ (reference sequence). CDR3 amino acids: CASSSVTGQHNEQFF. In nucleotides, the CDR3 is TGTGCCAGCAGCTCCGTTACAGGGCAGCACAATGAGCAGTTCTTC. The variable domain in full, with the rest retrieved from reference TRBV7-9 and TRBJ2-1, is DTGVSQNPRHKITKRGQNVTFRCDPISEHNRLYWYRQTLGQGPEFLTYFQNEAQLEKSRLLSDRFSAERPKGSFSTLEIQRTEQGDSAMYLCASSSVTGQHNEQFFGPGTRLTVL.

V gene TRBV10-3 combines with J gene TRBJ2-7, with a tentative D call TRBD1 (6 bases). This CDR3 spans 11 amino acids. V shed 4 bases and J shed 12 bases, with 13 bases lying between them. The V gene's germline CDR1 is ENHRY and CDR2 SYGVKD. The CDR3 DNA is TGTGCCATCAGTGCAGGGGAAAATCCGTACTTC. This codes for CAISAGENPYF.

This chain uses TRBV5-1 with TRBJ2-7; 7 nucleotides line up with TRBD2. V shed 0 bases and J 4 bases; nucleotides not matched to a gene: 13. Germline CDR1 and CDR2: SGHRS and YFSETQ. There are 17 residues in the CDR3. The CDR3 DNA sequence: TGCGCCAGCAGCTTGGGGTCGCTGGGGGGGTCAAGGTACGAGCAGTACTTC. Amino acid sequence: CASSLGSLGGSRYEQYF.

The rearrangement uses TRBV4-3 and TRBJ2-7, with TRBD2 matching 8 bases. The germline CDR1 and CDR2 sequences are LGHNA and YSLEER. The ends lost 0 bases at V and 1 base at J; junction bases unmatched: 8. The CDR3 covers 17 residues. This chain's CDR3 is CASSQEPAGAKSYEQYF. CDR3 sequence (DNA): TGCGCCAGCAGCCAAGAGCCAGCGGGAGCAAAATCCTACGAGCAGTACTTC.

This clonotype was observed at least ten times. The chain combines TRBV12-3 or TRBV12-4 with TRBJ2-1; 9 bases are a match to TRBD2. The CDR3 spans 16 residues. With V trimmed by 5 bases and J by 8 bases, 13 bases remained unmatched. CDR3 sequence reads: CASSTVSGGTSHEQFF. The DNA of the CDR3 is TGTGCCAGCAGTACCGTTAGCGGGGGTACTAGCCATGAGCAGTTCTTC.

The chain links TRBV27 to TRBJ1-6; no reliable D call. CDR1 is MNHEY and CDR2 is SMNVEV in the germline V gene (reference sequence). Trimming shortened V by 2 bases and J by 9 bases, and 8 bases separated the two germline ends. The CDR3 consists of 13 residues. The CDR3 is CASSLLETSPLHF. In DNA form, the CDR3 reads TGTGCCAGCAGTTTACTTGAGACTTCACCCCTCCACTTT.

This clonotype has at least ten counts. The V call is TRBV6-2 or TRBV6-3, the J call TRBJ2-2, with 9 bases identical to TRBD2. The V gene's germline CDR1 is MNHEY and CDR2 SVGEGT. This CDR3 comprises 16 residues. Trimming cost V 5 bases and J 4 bases; bases outside gene matches: 8. Here the CDR3 DNA reads TGTGCCAGCAGTCTGGGACTAGCAACGGGCACCGGGGAGCTGTTTTTT. This gives the protein CASSLGLATGTGELFF.

This clonotype was detected only a few times. The chain has TRBV18 and TRBJ2-2; D remains ambiguous. V lost 4 bases, J lost 0 bases, and 12 bases lay in between. The CDR3 runs to 16 residues. The V gene's germline CDR1 is KGHSH and CDR2 LQKENI. CDR3 DNA sequence: TGTGCCAGCTCACTTACAAGGACCCCGAACACCGGGGAGCTGTTTTTT. Translation: CASSLTRTPNTGELFF.